This TCR beta chain was sequenced during a study of glioma-infiltrating T cells. Germline CDR1 and CDR2: DFQATT and SNEGSKA (reference sequence). Trimming took 6 bases from V and 0 from J, leaving 3 bases between them. The CDR3 contains 10 residues. The iRepertoire nested amplicon-rescue multiplex PCR amplified TCR alpha and beta CDR3s from RNA. TCRdb fed the multiplex PCR reads into MiXCR, producing one record per CDR3 protein. The sample holds some 85,000 distinct CDR3 sequences, 23% seen once. Sequenced sample: glioma tissue, nonneoplastic brain tissue, or PBMCs (not recorded which). This receptor was taken from a human donor with low-grade glioma or glioblastoma, undergoing nonglioma brain surgery, or in good health (not recorded which). V usage is TRBV20-1 and J usage is TRBJ2-7; D call uncertain. CDR3 residues: CSARSYEQYF. CDR3 bases: TGCAGTGCCCGCTCCTACGAGCAGTACTTC.